This TCR beta chain was found in a study of blood T cell repertoires in COVID-19. About the study: Samples taken during acute and convalescent COVID-19 were collected in the United States, Italy and Spain. The cDNA or gDNA used as material had been derived from T cells, B-cell-depleted T cells, or PBMCs.

Followed longitudinally, the Seattle patients had been enrolled during active infection. Per the original methods: Reference gene primers were amplified, and this amplification served to estimate nucleated cell counts. Here immunoSEQ multiplex PCR was the method, and the copy in TCRdb shows in-frame clones only, minus some. That table is the source of V, J and clone size, and D and trimming were worked out from the DNA. This table holds over 200,000 clones, 85% to 90% found once. V shed 1 base and J 7 bases; nucleotides not matched to a gene: 13. Germline V gene sequence: CDR1 LGHNA, CDR2 YNFKEQ. This CDR3 region has 18 residues.

The sequenced sample consisted of peripheral blood. The receptor was isolated from a man aged 30 to 45 with COVID-19, enrolled during active disease. This chain joins TRBV4-2 and TRBJ1-6, with TRBD1 matching 7 bases. CDR3 DNA sequence: TGTGCCAGCAGCCAAGGGGGGGTAGGGGGCGCGGGGAATTCACCCCTCCACTTT. Translated, it gives CASSQGGVGGAGNSPLHF.